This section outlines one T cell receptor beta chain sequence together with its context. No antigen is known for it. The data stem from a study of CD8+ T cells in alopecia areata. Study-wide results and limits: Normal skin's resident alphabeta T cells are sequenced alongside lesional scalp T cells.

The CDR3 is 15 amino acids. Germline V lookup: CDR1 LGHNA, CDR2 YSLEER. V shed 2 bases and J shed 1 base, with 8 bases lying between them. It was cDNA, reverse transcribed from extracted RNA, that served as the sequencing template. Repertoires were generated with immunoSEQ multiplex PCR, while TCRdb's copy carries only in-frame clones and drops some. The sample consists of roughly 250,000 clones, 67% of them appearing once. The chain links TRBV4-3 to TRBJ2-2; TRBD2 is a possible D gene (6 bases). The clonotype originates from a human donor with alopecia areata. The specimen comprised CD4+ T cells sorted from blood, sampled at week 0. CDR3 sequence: CASSQLAKNTGELFF. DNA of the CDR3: TGCGCCAGCAGCCAACTAGCGAAGAACACCGGGGAGCTGTTTTTT.